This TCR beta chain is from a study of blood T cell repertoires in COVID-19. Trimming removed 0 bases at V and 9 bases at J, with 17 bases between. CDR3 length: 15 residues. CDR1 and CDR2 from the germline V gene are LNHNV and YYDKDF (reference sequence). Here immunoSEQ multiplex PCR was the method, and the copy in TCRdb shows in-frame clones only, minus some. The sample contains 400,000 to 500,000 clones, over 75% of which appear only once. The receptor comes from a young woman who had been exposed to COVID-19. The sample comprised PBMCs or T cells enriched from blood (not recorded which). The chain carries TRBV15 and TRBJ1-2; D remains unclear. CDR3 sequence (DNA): TGTGCCACCAGCAGAGAAGGTGGAGGACGTATGAGCTACACCTTC. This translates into CATSREGGGRMSYTF.